The entry below describes one T cell receptor (beta chain). Its antigen is unknown. This CDR3 region has 13 residues. V was pared by 5 bases and J by 10 bases, with 5 bases of the junction left unmatched. The germline V gene encodes CDR1 SQVTM and CDR2 ANQGSEA. This specimen belongs to a study of blood T cells in healthy people across ages. Whole-study findings and limits: Not knowing donor CMV status may have confounded expanded clonotype changes.

With a J-beta primer mix and a sample-barcoded 5' primer, a second PCR ran roughly 6 to 11 cycles. The template-switch adaptor, which had 12 random nucleotides, put a tag on each cDNA molecule. TCRdb analysed the 5' RACE reads with MiXCR anew, one entry per CDR3 protein. The sample holds over 700,000 distinct CDR3 sequences, about 55% seen once. The TCR was taken from an elderly man in good health. The gene calls are TRBV29-1 and TRBJ2-1, with 13 bases fitting TRBD2. Sequenced sample: blood. CDR3 nucleotides: TGCAGCGTTCGATGGACTAGCGGGGGCGAGCAGTTCTTC. Its translation: CSVRWTSGGEQFF.